One and the same sample provided the 30 T cell receptor beta chains below, sequenced in a study of CD8 T cells in ankylosing spondylitis. One entry per CDR3 protein results from TCRdb running MiXCR on the 5' RACE reads. The top ten clones hold about a fifth of a sample with 220,000 or so distinct CDR3 sequences, about 10% of them seen once. The sequenced sample was blood, either unsorted or a sorted T cell fraction (not recorded which). The origin of the receptors is a male donor with ankylosing spondylitis or in good health (not recorded which).

This clonotype was counted many times. V and J are TRBV3-1 and TRBJ2-1; 11 nucleotides agree with TRBD2. The CDR3 covers 15 residues. The trim removed 1 base at V and 10 bases at J, leaving 6 bases unmatched. CDR1 LGHDT and CDR2 YNNKEL come from the germline V gene (reference sequence). Written as DNA, the CDR3 is TGTGCCAGCAGCCAAGGGGGGACTAGCGGTGGGGAGCAGTTCTTC. The encoded protein is CASSQGGTSGGEQFF.

As for this clonotype: The conserved phenylalanine or tryptophan normally closing the CDR3 is absent here, so this likely arose from a read error. Because the CDR3's place on the DNA is in doubt, the DNA is left out and the CDR3 is given as listed by TCRdb. The rearrangement joins TRBV7-9 to TRBJ1-2; the table's D call, TRBD1, was not checked against the DNA. With termini counted, the CDR3 has 12 amino acids. CDR1 and CDR2 from the germline V gene are SEHNR and FQNEAQ (reference sequence). The chain's CDR3 is CASSRTGDGDTY.

As concerns this clonotype: A much more abundant neighbour one base away suggests this may be a read error. The rearrangement joins TRBV7-6 to TRBJ2-1, with D perhaps TRBD2 (5 bases). The CDR3 spans 13 residues. Germline loops: CDR1 SGHVS, CDR2 FNYEAQ. Trimming took 3 bases from V and 3 from J, leaving 6 bases between them. CDR3 loop: CASSFTSYNEQFF. Here the CDR3 DNA reads TGTGCCAGCAGCTTCACTAGCTACAATGAGCAGTTCTTC.

V gene TRBV7-3 combines with J gene TRBJ2-7, with 7 bases that match TRBD1. CDR3 length: 15 residues. CDR1 SGHTA and CDR2 FQGTGA come from the germline V gene. The V segment lost 4 bases and the J segment 5 bases; nucleotides outside the gene matches: 11. CDR3 coding DNA: TGTGCCAGCAGCTCAAAACAGGGGTTTATGGACGAGCAGTACTTC. It is translated as CASSSKQGFMDEQYF.

This clonotype has just a few counts. The junction differs from germline at one of its ends, possibly a read error. The chain couples TRBV20-1 to TRBJ2-7, with 13 bases matching TRBD2. Germline V gene data show CDR1 as DFQATT and CDR2 as SNEGSKA (reference sequence). CDR3 length: 17 residues. Written as DNA, the CDR3 is TGCTGTGCGGACCCGGAACTAGCGGGGGGGACATCCTACGAGCAGTACTTC. It codes for CCADPELAGGTSYEQYF.

J is TRBJ1-2 and V is TRBV11-2; D not resolved. Deletions cut 3 bases from V and 0 bases from J, with 14 bases between. CDR3 size: 16 residues. CDR1 SGHAT and CDR2 FQNNGV come from the germline V gene. CDR3: CASSLSWAEANYGYTF. In DNA form, the CDR3 reads TGTGCCAGCAGCTTGTCCTGGGCAGAGGCTAACTATGGCTACACCTTC.

There are many counts of this clonotype. CDR3 coding DNA: TGTGCCAGCAGATCTGGGACGAATACAGATACGCAGTATTTT. Translated: CASRSGTNTDTQYF. The J gene is TRBJ2-3, the V gene TRBV5-6; perhaps D is TRBD1 or TRBD2 (5 bases each). The CDR3 sequence is 14 residues long. Trimming took off 5 bases at V and 3 bases at J, with 13 bases between the two ends. Germline assignment: CDR1 SGHDT and CDR2 YYEEEE. Supplemented by reference TRBV5-6 and TRBJ2-3, the full variable domain reads DAGVTQSPTHLIKTRGQQVTLRCSPKSGHDTVSWYQQALGQGPQFIFQYYEEEERQRGNFPDRFSGHQFPNYSSELNVNALLLGDSALYLCASRSGTNTDTQYFGPGTRLTVL.

This clonotype was observed at least ten times. V gene TRBV27 combines with J gene TRBJ1-1, with D perhaps TRBD1 (5 bases). Per the germline V gene, CDR1 is MNHEY and CDR2 is SMNVEV (reference sequence). With 0 bases removed from V and 8 bases from J, the gap between germline ends came to 13 bases. CDR3 length: 14 amino acids. In nucleotides, the CDR3 is TGTGCCAGCAGTTTATCGAAGGGGACCCTCGAAGCTTTCTTT. Translation: CASSLSKGTLEAFF.

The chain is built from TRBV7-3 and TRBJ2-1; the D gene is possibly TRBD2 (6 bases). The CDR3 spans 16 residues. V was cut by 3 bases and J by 4 bases, with 16 bases left in between. CDR1 and CDR2 (germline): SGHTA, FQGTGA. Written as DNA, the CDR3 is TGTGCCAGCAGCTTGTTGGAGGGCGGGGAATACAATGAGCAGTTCTTC. As protein: CASSLLEGGEYNEQFF. Looking up the rest from reference TRBV7-3 and TRBJ2-1 gives the full variable domain: GAGVSQTPSNKVTEKGKYVELRCDPISGHTALYWYRQSLGQGPEFLIYFQGTGAADDSGLPNDRFFAVRPEGSVSTLKIQRTERGDSAVYLCASSLLEGGEYNEQFFGPGTRLTVL.

This clonotype has more than one count but fewer than ten. The chain links TRBV12-3 or TRBV12-4 to TRBJ1-6; 8 nucleotides agree with TRBD1. Trimming removed 3 bases from V and 7 bases from J; junction bases left unmatched: 5. The CDR3 consists of 15 residues. CDR3 residues: CASSFRSGGNSPLHF. The CDR3 nucleotides read TGTGCCAGCAGTTTTCGCTCAGGGGGCAATTCACCCCTCCACTTT.

This clonotype was recorded at least ten times. The chain links TRBV2 to TRBJ2-5, with TRBD2 matching over 7 bases. Germline CDR1 reads SNHLY; CDR2 reads FYNNEI. J gave up 3 bases and V 11 bases, and 12 bases lay outside the gene matches. The CDR3 covers 14 residues. CDR3 in amino acids: CAGEGGKVKETQYF. Written as DNA, the CDR3 is TGTGCCGGGGAGGGAGGCAAAGTAAAAGAGACCCAGTACTTC.

This clonotype showed up many times. The V gene is TRBV4-2, the J gene TRBJ2-7; perhaps TRBD1 as D (6 bases). The V gene lost 3 bases and the J gene lost 0 bases, with 12 bases spanning the gap. The CDR3 spans 15 residues. CDR1 is LGHNA and CDR2 is YNFKEQ in the germline V gene. The CDR3 region is CASSHWGPFSYEQYF. The DNA of the CDR3 is TGTGCCAGCAGCCATTGGGGGCCGTTCTCCTACGAGCAGTACTTC.

The chain's CDR3 is CASSFRANSEQYF. In DNA form, the CDR3 reads TGTGCCAGCAGCTTCAGGGCGAATTCCGAGCAGTACTTC. The rearrangement links TRBV7-6 to TRBJ2-7, with D perhaps TRBD1 (5 bases). Germline V gives CDR1 SGHVS, CDR2 FNYEAQ. V was cut by 3 bases and J by 6 bases, with 12 bases left in between. CDR3 length: 13 amino acids.

For this clonotype: A read error may explain this, as a much larger clone is one base away. The rearrangement links TRBV12-3 or TRBV12-4 to TRBJ2-2; maybe TRBD1 (6 bases). There are 13 residues in the CDR3. In nucleotides, the CDR3 is TGTGCCAGCAGGTTGGACAGCCCCGGGGTGCTGTTTTTT. The encoded protein is CASRLDSPGVLFF.

This clonotype was picked up many times. The chain links TRBV9 to TRBJ2-5, with 9 bases aligning to TRBD2. CDR3 length: 20 amino acids. The germline gives CDR1 SGDLS, CDR2 YYNGEE. With 0 bases clipped from V and 1 base from J, the junction kept 16 bases outside the gene matches. In DNA form, the CDR3 reads TGTGCCAGCAGCGTAGGTCGGACGAGCGGGGGGTATAACCTCCAAGAGACCCAGTACTTC. It codes for CASSVGRTSGGYNLQETQYF. The full variable domain, with the rest looked up from reference TRBV9 and TRBJ2-5, is DSGVTQTPKHLITATGQRVTLRCSPRSGDLSVYWYQQSLDQGLQFLIQYYNGEERAKGNILERFSAQQFPDLHSELNLSSLELGDSALYFCASSVGRTSGGYNLQETQYFGPGTRLLVL.

The genes are TRBV30 and TRBJ1-1; weak D call: TRBD1 (6 bases). The germline V gene encodes CDR1 GTSNPN and CDR2 SVGIG (reference sequence). This CDR3 spans 13 amino acids. Trimming cost V 0 bases and J 1 base, with 6 bases left between them. DNA of the CDR3: TGTGCCTGGAGTGTAGGGGGGAACACTGAAGCTTTCTTT. Its protein is CAWSVGGNTEAFF.

This clonotype occurred many times. The chain joins TRBV21-1 to TRBJ2-3; the table's D call TRBD1 went unverified against the DNA. TRBV21-1 is deemed a pseudogene. This CDR3 is built from 16 residues. CDR3 protein: CASRTPGQDVTDTQYF. For the CDR3, the DNA is TGTGCCAGCAGGACACCGGGACAGGATGTGACAGATACGCAGTATTTT.

This clonotype was recorded many times. The chain combines TRBV5-1 with TRBJ1-1; 7 nucleotides match TRBD1. V dropped 2 bases and J dropped 4; count of bases not matched to a gene: 5. Looked up from germline, CDR1 is SGHRS and CDR2 is YFSETQ. The CDR3 extends over 14 amino acids. The CDR3 spells CASSFQAGGTEAFF. Here the CDR3 DNA reads TGCGCCAGCAGCTTTCAGGCAGGGGGCACTGAAGCTTTCTTT.

This clonotype was counted at least ten times. The chain uses TRBV20-1 and TRBJ1-5; D remains unclear. The CDR3 has 17 residues. Trimming pared 0 bases from V and 2 bases from J, leaving 17 bases between. Germline assignment: CDR1 DFQATT and CDR2 SNEGSKA (reference sequence). This chain's CDR3 is CSAREPTHRGGNQPQHF. CDR3 nucleotides: TGCAGTGCTAGAGAACCGACACATCGTGGTGGCAATCAGCCCCAGCATTTT.

There are a few counts of this clonotype. This chain connects TRBV6-2 or TRBV6-3 to TRBJ1-5, with D possibly TRBD1 on 5 matching bases. Trimming left V 6 bases short and J 2 bases short, with 14 bases between. The germline CDR1 and CDR2 sequences are MNHEY and SVGEGT. The length of the CDR3 is 15 residues. The CDR3 DNA is TGTGCCAGCAGAATGGGGGGTTCTGGCAATCAGCCCCAGCATTTT. The encoded protein is CASRMGGSGNQPQHF.

This clonotype was observed a handful of times. The chain recombines TRBV27 with TRBJ2-2, with TRBD2 matching 7 bases. The length of the CDR3 is 19 residues. V shed 4 bases, J shed 1 base, and the junction held 15 bases outside the gene matches. CDR1 MNHEY and CDR2 SMNVEV come from the germline V gene (reference sequence). The CDR3 coding sequence is TGTGCCAGCAGTTCGATTACTAGGGGTTCGGGGGGGAACACCGGGGAGCTGTTTTTT. It is translated as CASSSITRGSGGNTGELFF.

Ten or more counts support this clonotype. The chain uses TRBV27 and TRBJ1-2; 8 nucleotides match TRBD1. This CDR3 comprises 13 residues. Germline CDR1 reads MNHEY; CDR2 reads SMNVEV (reference sequence). J was trimmed by 6 bases and V by 8 bases; bases with no gene match: 8. CDR3 DNA sequence: TGTGCCAGCGGGACAGGTTCTTCGCATGGCTACACCTTC. Translating gives CASGTGSSHGYTF.

This clonotype occurred a few times. This chain uses TRBV9 with TRBJ2-2; possible D gene TRBD2, 5 bases. The CDR3 runs 15 residues. Trimming left V 1 base short and J 1 base short, with 8 bases between. In germline, CDR1 is SGDLS, CDR2 YYNGEE. DNA for the CDR3: TGTGCCAGCAGCGTATCGGGGAAGAACACCGGGGAGCTGTTTTTT. As protein: CASSVSGKNTGELFF. The entire variable domain, with the rest obtained from reference TRBV9 and TRBJ2-2, is as follows: DSGVTQTPKHLITATGQRVTLRCSPRSGDLSVYWYQQSLDQGLQFLIQYYNGEERAKGNILERFSAQQFPDLHSELNLSSLELGDSALYFCASSVSGKNTGELFFGEGSRLTVL.

This clonotype was detected ten times or more. The chain uses TRBV29-1 and TRBJ2-7; D is possibly TRBD1 (5 bases). This CDR3 has 13 amino acids. Germline loops: CDR1 SQVTM, CDR2 ANQGSEA. V lost 7 bases to trimming and J lost 0 bases, with 13 bases between them. DNA of the CDR3: TGCAGCGCCCAGGGCAGTAACTCCTACGAGCAGTACTTC. This codes for CSAQGSNSYEQYF.

This CDR3 is CASSLMGQGTADTQYF. DNA for the CDR3: TGCGCCAGCAGCTTGATGGGACAGGGCACGGCAGATACGCAGTATTTT. This rearrangement joins TRBV5-1 to TRBJ2-3; 9 nucleotides agree with TRBD1. The V segment lost 1 base and the J segment 4 bases; nucleotides outside the gene matches: 7. The CDR3 sequence is 16 residues long. Germline V gives CDR1 SGHRS, CDR2 YFSETQ.

V usage is TRBV7-3 and J usage is TRBJ2-1; no clear D gene. Germline CDR1 reads SGHTA; CDR2 reads FQGTGA. CDR3 length equals 14 residues. Trimming removed 0 bases at V and 5 bases at J, with 8 bases between. DNA of the CDR3: TGTGCCAGCAGCTTAACGGGCATAAACAATGAGCAGTTCTTC. Protein product: CASSLTGINNEQFF.

The genes are TRBV12-3 or TRBV12-4 and TRBJ2-7; D is undetermined. The V gene lost 0 bases and the J gene lost 6 bases, with 9 bases spanning the gap. This CDR3 spans 13 amino acids. In DNA, the CDR3 is TGTGCCAGCAGTTTAGCGCACGGATTCGAGCAGTACTTC. Encoded protein: CASSLAHGFEQYF.

This clonotype was seen a handful of times. The chain combines TRBV27 with TRBJ2-1; the match to TRBD2 covers 13 bases. V gave up 5 bases and J gave up 6 bases; unmatched junction bases: 4. CDR3 length equals 15 residues. The germline V gene has CDR1 MNHEY and CDR2 SMNVEV (reference sequence). This chain's CDR3 is CASSATSGGANEQFF. CDR3 nucleotides: TGTGCCAGCAGTGCAACTAGCGGGGGGGCCAATGAGCAGTTCTTC.

This clonotype was detected only a few times. The chain employs TRBV7-9 and TRBJ2-3, with D perhaps TRBD1 (5 bases). Deletions cut 2 bases from V and 5 bases from J, with 17 bases between. The germline CDR1 and CDR2 sequences are SEHNR and FQNEAQ (reference sequence). The CDR3 is 16 residues long. For the CDR3, the DNA is TGTGCCAGCAGCTTACTGGTAAAGGGGTCGGTAGATACGCAGTATTTT. Amino acids: CASSLLVKGSVDTQYF.

On this clonotype itself: A much larger clonotype is one base distant, so this may be a read error. V is TRBV20-1 and J is TRBJ1-3, with D possibly TRBD1 on 5 matching bases. This CDR3 spans 11 amino acids. CDR1 is DFQATT and CDR2 is SNEGSKA in the germline V gene (reference sequence). Trimming shortened V by 4 bases and J by 16 bases, and 17 bases separated the two germline ends. Here the CDR3 DNA reads TGCAGTGCTAACGGGGACCCAAGACGCTATTTT. It is translated as CSANGDPRRYF.